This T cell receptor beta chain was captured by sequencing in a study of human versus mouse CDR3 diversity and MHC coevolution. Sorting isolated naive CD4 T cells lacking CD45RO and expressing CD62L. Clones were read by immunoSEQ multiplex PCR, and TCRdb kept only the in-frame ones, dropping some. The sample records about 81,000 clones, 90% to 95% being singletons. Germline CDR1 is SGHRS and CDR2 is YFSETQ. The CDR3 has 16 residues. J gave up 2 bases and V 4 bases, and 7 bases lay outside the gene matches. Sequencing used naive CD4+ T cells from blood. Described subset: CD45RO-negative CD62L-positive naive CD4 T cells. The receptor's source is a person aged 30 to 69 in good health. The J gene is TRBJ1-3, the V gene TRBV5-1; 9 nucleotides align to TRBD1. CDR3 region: CASSPMTGGTGNTIYF. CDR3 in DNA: TGCGCCAGCAGCCCCATGACAGGGGGGACTGGAAACACCATATATTTT.